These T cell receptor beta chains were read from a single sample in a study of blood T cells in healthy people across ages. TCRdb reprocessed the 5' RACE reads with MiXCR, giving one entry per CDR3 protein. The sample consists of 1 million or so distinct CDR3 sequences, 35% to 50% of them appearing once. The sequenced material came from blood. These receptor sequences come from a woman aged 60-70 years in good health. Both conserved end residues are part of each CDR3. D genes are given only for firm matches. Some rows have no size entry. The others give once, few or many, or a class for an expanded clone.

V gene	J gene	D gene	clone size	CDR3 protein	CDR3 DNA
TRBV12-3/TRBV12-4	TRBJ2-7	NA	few	CASSLSLFHEQYF	TGTGCCAGCAGTTTAAGTCTATTCCACGAGCAGTACTTC
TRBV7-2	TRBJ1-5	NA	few	CASSLRGYNQPQHF	TGTGCCAGCAGCTTACGGGGGTACAATCAGCCCCAGCATTTT
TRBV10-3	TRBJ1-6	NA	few	CASLPSAEYNSPLHF	TGTGCCAGCCTGCCATCGGCAGAATATAATTCACCCCTCCACTTT
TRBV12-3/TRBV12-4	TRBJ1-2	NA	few	CASRPTGTYGYTF	TGTGCCAGCAGGCCTACAGGGACCTATGGCTACACCTTC
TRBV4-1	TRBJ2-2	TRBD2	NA	CASSTSEYTGELFF	TGCGCCAGCAGCACTAGCGAGTACACCGGGGAGCTGTTTTTT
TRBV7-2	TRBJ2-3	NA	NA	CASSLDYWGPTDTQYF	TGTGCCAGCAGCTTAGATTATTGGGGCCCCACAGATACGCAGTATTTT
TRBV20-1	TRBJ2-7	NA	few	CSARDSGKTYEQYF	TGCAGTGCTAGAGATTCTGGGAAGACCTACGAGCAGTACTTC
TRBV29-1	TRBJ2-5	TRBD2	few	CSVGTSKETQYF	TGCAGCGTGGGGACTAGCAAAGAGACCCAGTACTTC
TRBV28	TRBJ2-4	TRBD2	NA	CASSRPGTSGTIAKNIQYF	TGTGCCAGCAGTCGCCCCGGGACTAGCGGAACCATAGCCAAAAACATTCAGTACTTC
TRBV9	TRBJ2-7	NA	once	CASSVVGHEQYF	TGTGCCAGCAGCGTAGTCGGCCATGAGCAGTACTTC
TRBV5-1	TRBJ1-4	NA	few	CASSFGGEGEKLFF	TGCGCCAGCAGCTTTGGTGGGGAGGGTGAAAAACTGTTTTTT
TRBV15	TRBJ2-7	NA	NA	CATSGGRSFYEQYF	TGTGCCACCAGCGGGGGCAGATCTTTCTACGAGCAGTACTTC
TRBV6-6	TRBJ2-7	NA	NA	CASSYDRTVGEQYF	TGTGCCAGCAGTTACGACCGGACAGTGGGAGAGCAGTACTTC
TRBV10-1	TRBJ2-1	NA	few	CASSAEFDEQFF	TGCGCCAGCAGTGCTGAGTTCGATGAGCAGTTCTTC
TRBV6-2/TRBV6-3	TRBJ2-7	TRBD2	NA	CASSYLTSGREHHEQYF	TGTGCCAGCAGTTACCTCACTAGCGGGAGGGAACACCACGAGCAGTACTTC
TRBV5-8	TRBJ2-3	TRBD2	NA	CASSLGPRTSGARDTQYF	TGTGCCAGCAGCTTGGGACCCCGGACTAGCGGGGCCCGGGATACGCAGTATTTT
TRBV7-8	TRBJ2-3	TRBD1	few	CASSVTGVRDTQYF	TGTGCCAGCAGCGTAACAGGGGTTAGGGATACGCAGTATTTT
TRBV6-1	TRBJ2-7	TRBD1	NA	CASSRNRGSSYEQYF	TGTGCCAGCAGTCGAAACAGGGGGAGCTCCTACGAGCAGTACTTC
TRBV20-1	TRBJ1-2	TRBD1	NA	CSASLQGVAYGCTF	TGCAGTGCTTCCCTACAGGGGGTGGCCTATGGCTGCACCTTC
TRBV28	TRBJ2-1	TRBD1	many	CASSPRDRGVYNEQFF	TGTGCCAGCAGTCCCCGGGACAGGGGCGTTTACAATGAGCAGTTCTTC
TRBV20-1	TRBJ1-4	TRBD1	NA	CSARDRGRDEKLFF	TGCAGTGCTAGGGACAGGGGGCGGGATGAAAAACTGTTTTTT
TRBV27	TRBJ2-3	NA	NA	CASSLRQLYTDTQYF	TGTGCCAGCAGTTTGAGACAGCTGTACACAGATACGCAGTATTTT
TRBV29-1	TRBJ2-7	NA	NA	CSAGDTTYEQYF	TGCAGCGCCGGGGACACAACCTACGAGCAGTACTTC
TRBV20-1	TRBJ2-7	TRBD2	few	CSASSLAGGRDEQYF	TGCAGTGCTAGTTCCCTAGCGGGAGGGAGGGACGAGCAGTACTTC
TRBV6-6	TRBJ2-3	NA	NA	CASGRLDSTDTQYF	TGTGCCAGCGGACGACTAGACAGCACAGATACGCAGTATTTT
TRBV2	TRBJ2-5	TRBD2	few	CASKAASGSQETQYF	TGTGCCAGCAAGGCTGCTAGCGGGTCACAAGAGACCCAGTACTTC
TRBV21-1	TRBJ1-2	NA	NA	CASSKGGAILRGYTF	TGTGCTAGCAGCAAAGGGGGGGCCATCCTACGAGGCTACACCTTC
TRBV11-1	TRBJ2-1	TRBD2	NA	CASSLARGTRPMKQFF	TGTGCCAGCAGCTTAGCGCGGGGGACTCGCCCGATGAAGCAGTTCTTC
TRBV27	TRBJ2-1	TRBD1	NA	CASSLLGTGLGRSGETQFF	TGTGCCAGCAGTTTACTAGGGACAGGGCTCGGAAGGAGTGGAGAGACCCAGTTCTTC
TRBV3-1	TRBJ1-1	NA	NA	CASSQEGLNTEAFF	TGTGCCAGCAGCCAAGAGGGCCTTAACACTGAAGCTTTCTTT
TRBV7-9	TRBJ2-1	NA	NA	CASSRLPADDEQFF	TGTGCCAGCAGCAGGCTGCCCGCGGACGATGAGCAGTTCTTC
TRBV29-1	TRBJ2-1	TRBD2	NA	CSFSSGRTHNEQFF	TGCAGCTTCTCTAGCGGGAGAACCCACAATGAGCAGTTCTTC
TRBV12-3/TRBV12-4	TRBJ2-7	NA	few	CASSPRATGGNEQYF	TGTGCCAGCAGTCCCAGAGCGACGGGCGGTAATGAGCAGTACTTC
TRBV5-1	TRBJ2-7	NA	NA	CASSLGLIRSYEQYF	TGCGCCAGCAGCCTAGGACTTATCCGCTCCTACGAGCAGTACTTC
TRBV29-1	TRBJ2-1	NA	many	CSAEGAYNEQFF	TGCAGCGCCGAGGGGGCCTACAATGAGCAGTTCTTC
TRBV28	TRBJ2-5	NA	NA	CASSWEVGGQETQYF	TGTGCCAGCAGTTGGGAGGTCGGGGGCCAAGAGACCCAGTACTTC
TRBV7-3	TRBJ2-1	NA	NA	CAHGTKGTQTVNEQFF	TGTGCGCACGGTACGAAGGGGACCCAAACGGTTAATGAGCAGTTCTTC
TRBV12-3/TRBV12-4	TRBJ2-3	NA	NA	CASSFPWGAALDTQYF	TGTGCCAGCAGTTTCCCCTGGGGAGCAGCTTTAGATACGCAGTATTTT
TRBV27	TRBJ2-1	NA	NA	CASSLSTSGRVNEQFF	TGTGCCAGCAGTTTATCCACCTCGGGCAGGGTGAATGAGCAGTTCTTC
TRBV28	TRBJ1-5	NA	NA	CASSFPPGERNQPQHF	TGTGCCAGCAGTTTCCCCCCCGGGGAGCGCAATCAGCCCCAGCATTTT
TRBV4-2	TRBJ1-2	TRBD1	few	CASSQDGTGSLNGYTF	TGTGCCAGCAGCCAAGATGGGACAGGGAGTCTGAATGGCTACACCTTC
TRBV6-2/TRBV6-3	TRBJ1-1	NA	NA	CASSYGREITEAFF	TGTGCCAGCAGTTACGGCAGGGAAATAACTGAAGCTTTCTTT
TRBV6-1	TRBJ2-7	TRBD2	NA	CASSEAGLAGGYEQYF	TGTGCCAGCAGTGAAGCAGGGCTAGCGGGAGGCTACGAGCAGTACTTC
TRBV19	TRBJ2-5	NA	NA	CASSIVVLEGTKSTQYF	TGTGCCAGTAGTATCGTAGTTCTGGAGGGGACCAAGAGTACCCAGTACTTC
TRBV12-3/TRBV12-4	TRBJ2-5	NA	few	CASRQQGGKETQYF	TGTGCCAGCAGACAACAGGGGGGGAAAGAGACCCAGTACTTC
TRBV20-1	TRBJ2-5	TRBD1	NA	CSARDPKGQGTQYF	TGCAGTGCTAGAGATCCGAAAGGACAGGGGACCCAGTACTTC
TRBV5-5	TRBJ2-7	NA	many	CASSLRDITYEQYF	TGTGCCAGCAGCCTTCGGGACATAACCTACGAGCAGTACTTC
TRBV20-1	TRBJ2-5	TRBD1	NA	CSLYDRTGKETQYF	TGCAGCCTTTACGACCGGACAGGAAAAGAGACCCAGTACTTC
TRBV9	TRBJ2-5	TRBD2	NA	CASSQPSGQETQYF	TGTGCCAGCAGCCAGCCTAGCGGCCAAGAGACCCAGTACTTC
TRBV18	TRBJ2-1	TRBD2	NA	CASSPLAAGRYNEQFF	TGTGCCAGCTCACCCCTAGCGGCAGGGAGGTACAATGAGCAGTTCTTC
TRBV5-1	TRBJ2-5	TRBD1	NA	CASSLRTGIDEQYF	TGCGCCAGCAGCTTAAGGACAGGGATTGATGAGCAGTACTTC
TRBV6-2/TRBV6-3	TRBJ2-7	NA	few	CASSSSKDSSYEQYF	TGTGCCAGCAGTTCCAGTAAGGACAGCTCCTACGAGCAGTACTTC
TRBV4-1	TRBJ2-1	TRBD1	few	CASSQLPGQGINEQFF	TGCGCCAGCAGCCAATTACCGGGACAGGGGATAAATGAGCAGTTCTTC
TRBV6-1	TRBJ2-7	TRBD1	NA	CASSDPGTVSYEQYF	TGTGCCAGCAGTGACCCCGGGACAGTCTCCTACGAGCAGTACTTC
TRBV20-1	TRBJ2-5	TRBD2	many	CSAPPGLAVGTQYF	TGCAGTGCCCCCCCGGGACTAGCGGTGGGGACCCAGTACTTC